This TCR beta chain came from a study of cytomegalovirus exposure and HLA in healthy donors (dated by TCRdb to 2016 to 2017). Regarding the study in general: According to an earlier analysis of a few hundred of the donors, roughly 180 million T cells yielded 120 million or so unique TCR beta sequences and approximately 280 Gb of sequence data. A later analysis re-examined previously published TCR beta repertoires from roughly 650 donors and added high-resolution HLA genotyping to investigate patterns of TCR occurrence. Across approximately 400 genotyped donors of the cohort, an average of roughly 200,000 unique TCR beta nucleotide sequences per donor were sequenced, and around 19% of those sequences were non-productive. Class I and class II HLA loci were covered by the typing at four-digit resolution. The study used immunosequencing to profile the T cell repertoires of around 600 subjects and linked those repertoires to cytomegalovirus serostatus. Alongside the repertoire data, information on donor age, sex, ethnicity and CMV serostatus was compiled. Along with the approximately 650-subject first cohort, a separate validation cohort of over 90 different subjects was used. A later genetic analysis took genome-wide SNP genotypes for about three fifths of the 666 donors and used that subset as a discovery cohort. An early release covering just under 650 HLA-typed donors comprised approximately 300 gigabases of sequencing data and 65 million to 100 million unique TCR sequences. The study combined high-throughput TCR immunosequencing, statistical association of individual TCRs with disease status, and machine learning to predict cytomegalovirus infection status. Roughly 5 DR-DQ haplotypes were handled as single units for association and clustering, since linkage in the cohort was strong. Of the roughly 400 genotyped donors, 81% fell in the genetic ancestry cluster associated with self-reported Caucasian donors. In an earlier analysis of several hundred of the donors, high-throughput TCR beta sequencing was used to judge whether each TCR beta V gene segment behaved as functional or pseudogenic. Every repertoire in the discovery cohort had been generated on one and the same sequencing platform. Rather than drawing on any new phenotypic data, the later analysis identified candidate immune exposures from TCR beta sequences and the way those sequences occurred across donors. The study aimed to test whether cataloging public T cell receptors could reveal signatures of past pathogen exposure. The number of typed donors differed by locus: about 620-640 for A, B, C, DRB1 and DQB1; some 500 for DQA1; 606 for DPA1; and roughly 490 for DPB1. Points the paper makes about the study in general: A later analysis reported that several top co-occurrence clusters appeared linked to parvovirus B19, influenza, CMV and Epstein-Barr virus. The study gave a list of more than 150 TCR beta chains associated with cytomegalovirus. Because the 87-base-pair reads could not distinguish some IMGT-functional V segments, including TRBV6-2 and TRBV6-3, those segments were excluded. In a later analysis, about 16,000 TCR beta sequences were associated with specific HLA alleles at a false discovery rate of 0.05. A further reported finding was that TCR beta sequences accurately predicted the HLA-A and HLA-B alleles for most subjects in the first cohort. This cohort had only TCR beta chains sequenced, and the lack of alpha or paired-chain data limited which features could be detected. The presence/absence analyses assumed that sequencing depth was roughly uniform across donors, and that assumption may not be true. Linkage disequilibrium might explain the correlated functional status among segregating V segments, but an unknown experimental factor could not be ruled out. Broadly in line with IMGT annotations, most TCR beta V segments showed up in productive rearrangements about 87% or about 30% of the time in an earlier analysis of about 500 of the donors. A later analysis found that TCR association rates varied across HLA loci, with DRB1 alleles showing the most associated TCRs and HLA-C alleles the fewest. Because HLA typing was unavailable for some donors at each locus, only the typed subset was used in association tests. Compared with equally common non-associated chains, HLA-associated TCR beta chains in a later analysis were more clonally expanded and had lower generation probabilities. A cluster of highly shared sequence variants was judged likely to be a technical artifact of the sequencing pipeline. The classifier was reported to diagnose cytomegalovirus status with high specificity and sensitivity in both the original and validation cohorts. When HLA alleles, especially DR and DQ, strongly co-occurred, attributing TCR associations to individual alleles was difficult. A later genetic analysis associated a missense DCLRE1C variant with V-gene and J-gene trimming of TCR beta chains, and an independent cohort replicated the association. A few of the identified cytomegalovirus-associated TCR beta chains were confirmed in vitro to be specific for cytomegalovirus antigens. The only immune exposure information available for the cohort was CMV serostatus. The authors suggested that the approach could potentially be generalized to other disease states and immunological phenotypes. Most TCR sequences were observed very rarely across donors, whereas some public TCRs were present in many individuals. In a later analysis, most CMV-associated TCR beta chains were found to appear HLA-restricted, with HLA associations seemingly driven largely by CMV exposure. In a later genetic analysis, fewer N-insertions in productive TCRs were reported among donors in an Asian-associated ancestry cluster than the roughly 670-donor mean. The earlier analysis of a few hundred of the donors excluded 15 to 20 rarely observed V segments, including chromosome 9 orphons, because counts were too low.

In total, 600 or so healthy bone marrow donors made up the cohort. At the time of sampling, all cohort members were nominally healthy, though unrecorded immune exposures were likely present. The donor was CMV seronegative and belonged to the group of 350 to 400 seronegative cohort members. A peripheral blood sample was collected from each donor, and TCR beta sequencing was performed on peripheral blood mononuclear cells. The Qiagen DNeasy Blood Extraction Kit was used to extract genomic DNA from the blood cell samples. In the case of this clone: Its cognate antigen has yet to be identified. No clone much larger than this one lies a single base away; base qualities are absent.

Clipping removes 4 bases from V and 4 bases from J, with 7 as the unmatched junction base count. CDR3 length: 14 amino acids, cysteine to phenylalanine. Only CDR3 DNA remains: 42 bases, in frame from the first base. The germline V gene sets CDR1 to SQVTM and CDR2 to ANQGSEA. Library preparation used the immunoSEQ multiplex PCR assay. For the multiplex PCR, a mixture combining 60 forward primers for TCR Vbeta segments and 13 reverse primers for TCR Jbeta segments was used. A multiplex PCR assay on genomic DNA amplified the CDR3 region of rearranged TCR beta genes. The amplified TCR beta libraries were sequenced on the Illumina HiSeq System as 87-base-pair reads. In the source study's methods: A later analysis tallied 70 million to 100 million unique TCR beta chains across the 700 or so repertoires, and 10 million to 11 million of those chains were shared by two or more donors. To remove PCR and sequencing errors, raw reads were error-corrected and collapsed into unique sequences using a nearest-neighbor algorithm that merged closely related sequences. V, D and J gene segments were assigned by aligning CDR3 sequences to IMGT reference sequences. For a sequence to be retained, a match of at least six nucleotides to both a V gene segment and a J gene segment was required. Rearrangements were classified as productive when the CDR3 lacked stop codons and remained in frame with V and J, and all other rearrangements were classified as non-productive. CDR3 was defined by IMGT convention, running from the second conserved V-encoded cysteine to the conserved J-encoded phenylalanine. In an earlier analysis of around 570 of the donors, sequences lacking an unambiguous match to a single V gene segment were excluded. An earlier analysis of roughly 590 of the donors called V segments functional above 56.7% productive rearrangements and segregating when the between-donor standard deviation exceeded 5%. To diagnose cytomegalovirus status from the catalog of TCR beta chain sequences, a statistical classification framework was built. In a later analysis, V and J genes were assigned by comparing TCR nucleotide sequences against IMGT/GENE-DB human TR gene sequences. The TCRdist pipeline was used in a later analysis to assign CDR3 sequences and most-parsimonious VDJ recombination scenarios. In a later analysis, each TCR beta chain was defined by its CDR3 amino acid sequence together with its V-gene family, and reads lacking a unique V-gene family were excluded. In a later analysis, 450 to 600 highly shared, low-generation-probability nucleotide sequences were removed to address suspected cross-contamination and a sequencing artifact. A later analysis calculated a clonal expansion index for each public chain from normalized within-repertoire ranks of inferred template counts. In a later analysis, generation probabilities were computed using a VDJ recombination model fitted to out-of-frame rearrangements, and the results were checked against IGoR. A later analysis scored TCR-TCR, TCR-HLA and TCR-CMV co-occurrence with hypergeometric tests, applying a repertoire-size bias correction to TCR pairs. In a later analysis, false discovery rates were estimated by permuting HLA or CMV assignments 20 times. In a later analysis, co-occurring TCRs were grouped using DBSCAN, with TCRdist sequence similarity added in when clustering inside HLA-allele-positive subsets. Repertoires with fewer than 30,000 or more than 120,000 public chains were left out of co-occurrence clustering, as were five repertoires with anomalous nucleotide sharing. TCRdb retrieved this table from immuneACCESS and kept in-frame rearrangements only. Not all clones are present; in checked studies, unresolved V genes account for under half, and no reason is known for the remainder. V, J and clone size are those of that table, while D and trimming were read from the DNA. A total of 150,000 to 200,000 clones appear in this sample, 78% of them only once. Together, the top ten hold under 4% of the sample.

This chain is built from TRBV29-1 and TRBJ2-7; 10 bases in the junction line up with TRBD2. The sequenced sample consisted of PBMCs. The clonotype originates from a woman in her forties in good health and CMV-seronegative. The sequenced DNA is TGCAGCGTTGTGGTTTCTAGCGGGGGTTACGAGCAGTACTTC. This is translated as CSVVVSSGGYEQYF.